This passage covers 10 T cell receptor beta chains from one sample sequenced in a study of blood T cell repertoires in COVID-19. Measured with immunoSEQ multiplex PCR; TCRdb has only the in-frame clones, and not every one. The table has 250,000 or so clones, 84% seen once. The source material was peripheral blood. These receptors all stem from a man between 45 and 60 years old with acute or convalescent COVID-19.

This clone was observed once. The chain links TRBV5-8 to TRBJ2-4; weak D call: TRBD1 (5 bases). This CDR3 has 18 residues. In germline, CDR1 is SGHTS, CDR2 YDEGEE. V was cut by 4 bases and J by 0 bases, with 20 bases left in between. For the CDR3, the DNA is TGTGCCAGCAGCCCGGAGCGACAGATACGATTAGCCAAAAACATTCAGTACTTC. This gives the protein CASSPERQIRLAKNIQYF.

The chain links TRBV27 to TRBJ2-7; 8 bases fit TRBD2. The CDR3 loop spans 16 amino acids. Germline V CDR1 and CDR2: MNHEY, SMNVEV (reference sequence). V shed 7 bases and J 4 bases; nucleotides not matched to a gene: 15. The CDR3 DNA follows: TGTGCCAGCATTCCGCTCGGGAGCGGGAGCTCGTACGAGCAGTACTTC. It specifies CASIPLGSGSSYEQYF.

This rearrangement joins TRBV7-3 to TRBJ2-3; 8 positions match TRBD2. The junction had 3 bases not matched to a gene; V was cut back by 2 bases and J by 5 bases. CDR3 size: 14 residues. Germline CDR1 reads SGHTA; CDR2 reads FQGTGA. The CDR3 region has the DNA TGTGCCAGCAGCTTAGGAGCGGGAGTAGATACGCAGTATTTT. This gives the protein CASSLGAGVDTQYF.

A few counts support this clone. The chain has TRBV24-1 and TRBJ2-3, with 9 bases aligning to TRBD1. The CDR3 totals 14 residues. CDR1 and CDR2 from the germline V gene are KGHDR and SFDVKD. Trimming at V came to 5 bases and at J to 3 bases, leaving 2 bases not matched to a gene. The CDR3 region is CATSVGTGTDTQYF. The CDR3 coding sequence is TGTGCCACCAGTGTCGGGACAGGGACAGATACGCAGTATTTT.

There are a few counts of this clone. The CDR3 DNA follows: TGTGCCAGCAGGCCTCCTTCTCCGGGCAATCAGCCCCAGCATTTT. It is translated as CASRPPSPGNQPQHF. This chain links TRBV6-5 with TRBJ1-5; no firm D call. Germline CDR1 reads MNHEY; CDR2 reads SVGAGI. V lost 6 bases to trimming and J lost 2 bases, with 14 bases between them. The CDR3 totals 15 residues.

V is TRBV5-1 and J is TRBJ1-2; 10 nucleotides agree with TRBD1. The CDR3 spans 17 residues. J lost 2 bases, V lost 2 bases, and 9 bases had no gene match. Germline lookup yields CDR1 SGHRS and CDR2 YFSETQ. DNA of the CDR3: TGCGCCAGCAGCTTACAGGGACAGGGGACCACAAACTATGGCTACACCTTC. It codes for CASSLQGQGTTNYGYTF. The full variable domain, in which reference TRBV5-1 and TRBJ1-2 provide the parts outside the CDR3, is KAGVTQTPRYLIKTRGQQVTLSCSPISGHRSVSWYQQTPGQGLQFLFEYFSETQRNKGNFPGRFSGRQFSNSRSEMNVSTLELGDSALYLCASSLQGQGTTNYGYTFGSGTRLTVV.

The V gene is TRBV14, the J gene TRBJ1-2; a possible D gene is TRBD1 (5 bases). This CDR3 has 14 amino acids. V lost 4 bases to trimming and J lost 3 bases, with 12 bases between them. CDR1 and CDR2 (germline): SGHDN, FVKESK. Written as DNA, the CDR3 is TGTGCCAGCAGCCCGCAGGGATCCCACTATGGCTACACCTTC. Encoded protein: CASSPQGSHYGYTF.

This chain's CDR3 is CASSLGAGTNEQFF. The CDR3 DNA reads TGTGCCAGCAGCTTAGGGGCGGGGACCAATGAGCAGTTCTTC. The gene calls are TRBV7-3 and TRBJ2-1, with a possible D match to TRBD2 (6 bases). Germline V CDR1 and CDR2: SGHTA, FQGTGA. The V end was cut by 2 bases, the J end by 6 bases, with 11 bases between. The CDR3 has 14 amino acids.

V gene TRBV28 combines with J gene TRBJ1-2; no clear D. The CDR3 has 13 amino acids. CDR1 MDHEN and CDR2 SYDVKM come from the germline V gene. V was cut by 6 bases and J by 1 base, with 9 bases left in between. CDR3 loop: CASRLDSNYGYTF. CDR3 nucleotide sequence: TGTGCCAGCAGGTTAGATAGTAACTATGGCTACACCTTC.

This clone was recorded only once. The rearrangement links TRBV6-5 to TRBJ2-7, with 8 bases identical to TRBD2. Per germline, CDR1 MNHEY and CDR2 SVGAGI. V gave up 8 bases and J gave up 3 bases; unmatched junction bases: 12. This CDR3 has 15 amino acids. The chain's CDR3 is CASATGTSGYYEQYF. CDR3 DNA sequence: TGTGCCAGCGCTACTGGCACTAGCGGCTACTACGAGCAGTACTTC.